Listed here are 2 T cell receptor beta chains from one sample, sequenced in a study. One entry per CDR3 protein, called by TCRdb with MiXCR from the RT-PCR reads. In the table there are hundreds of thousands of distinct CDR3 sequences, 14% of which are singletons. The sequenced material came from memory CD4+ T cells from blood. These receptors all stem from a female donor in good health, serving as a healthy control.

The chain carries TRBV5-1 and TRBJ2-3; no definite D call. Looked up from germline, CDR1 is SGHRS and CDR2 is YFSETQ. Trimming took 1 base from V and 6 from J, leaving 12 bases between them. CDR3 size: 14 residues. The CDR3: CASSLPSLGDTQYF. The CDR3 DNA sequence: TGCGCCAGCAGCTTGCCCAGCCTAGGGGATACGCAGTATTTT.

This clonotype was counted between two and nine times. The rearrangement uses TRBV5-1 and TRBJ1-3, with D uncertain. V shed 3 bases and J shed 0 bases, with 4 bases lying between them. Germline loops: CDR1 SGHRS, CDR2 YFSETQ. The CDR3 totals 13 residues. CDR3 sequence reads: CASSSNSGNTIYF. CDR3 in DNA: TGCGCCAGCAGCTCGAACTCTGGAAACACCATATATTTT.